Each of the 20 T cell receptor beta chains below was sequenced from the same sample in a study of cytomegalovirus exposure and HLA in healthy donors. The PCR ran on 60 Vbeta and 13 Jbeta primers. Clones were read by immunoSEQ multiplex PCR, and TCRdb kept only the in-frame ones, dropping some. The sample includes about 67,000 clones. The sample taken for sequencing was PBMCs. The source of these receptors is a young man in good health and CMV-seropositive.

J is TRBJ2-5 and V is TRBV6-1; possibly TRBD1 for D (6 bases). With 5 bases removed from V and 2 bases from J, the gap between germline ends came to 12 bases. Per germline, CDR1 MNHNS and CDR2 SASEGT. This CDR3 has 14 residues. CDR3 loop: CASSSGQMQETQYF. In DNA form, the CDR3 reads TGTGCCAGCAGTTCAGGACAGATGCAAGAGACCCAGTACTTC.

The V call is TRBV5-1, the J call TRBJ2-6, with 10 bases aligning to TRBD1. V lost 3 bases and J lost 0; bases outside the gene matches: 6. The CDR3 loop spans 18 amino acids. The germline V gene has CDR1 SGHRS and CDR2 YFSETQ. The CDR3 here is CASSCRDRGSSGANVLTF. In nucleotides, the CDR3 is TGCGCCAGCAGCTGCCGGGACAGGGGCTCCTCTGGGGCCAACGTCCTGACTTTC.

This rearrangement joins TRBV30 to TRBJ1-5, with TRBD1 matching over 7 bases. The CDR3 has 14 residues. The junction had 3 bases not matched to a gene; V was cut back by 3 bases and J by 1 base. Germline V gene lookup returns CDR1 GTSNPN and CDR2 SVGIG (reference sequence). CDR3 coding DNA: TGTGCCTGGAGCTCGGGACAGAGCAATCAGCCCCAGCATTTT. This translates into CAWSSGQSNQPQHF. The whole variable domain, remainder taken from reference TRBV30 and TRBJ1-5, is SQTIHQWPATLVQPVGSPLSLECTVEGTSNPNLYWYRQAAGRGLQLLFYSVGIGQISSEVPQNLSASRPQDRQFILSSKKLLLSDSGFYLCAWSSGQSNQPQHFGDGTRLSIL.

This chain joins TRBV5-4 and TRBJ1-1; a possible D gene is TRBD1 (6 bases). V gave up 4 bases and J gave up 4 bases, with 17 bases separating them. The germline CDR1 and CDR2 sequences are SGHNT and YYREEE (reference sequence). The CDR3 loop spans 15 amino acids. CDR3 sequence (DNA): TGTGCCAGCAGCCCAACAGGGAGTCGAAGCACTGAAGCTTTCTTT. This encodes CASSPTGSRSTEAFF.

CDR3 in amino acids: CAWGGTTGELFF. The CDR3 nucleotides are TGTGCCTGGGGGGGGACGACCGGGGAGCTGTTTTTT. This chain connects TRBV30 to TRBJ2-2; TRBD2 is a possible D gene (6 bases). Germline V gene data show CDR1 as GTSNPN and CDR2 as SVGIG (reference sequence). The CDR3 is 12 residues long. Trimming removed 5 bases from V and 5 bases from J, with 9 bases in between.

This sequence joins TRBV9 and TRBJ2-7; TRBD2 matches 11 bases. Germline loops: CDR1 SGDLS, CDR2 YYNGEE. The trim removed 4 bases at V and 2 bases at J, leaving 8 bases unmatched. This CDR3 has 16 residues. The CDR3 here is CASSPFPGLAAYEQYF. The CDR3, as DNA: TGTGCCAGCAGCCCTTTCCCGGGACTAGCGGCCTACGAGCAGTACTTC.

The chain couples TRBV6-1 to TRBJ2-1; weak D call: TRBD1 (5 bases). Trimming stripped 10 bases from V and 9 bases from J, with 22 bases between. The CDR3 totals 14 residues. CDR1 and CDR2 (germline): MNHNS, SASEGT. The CDR3 DNA sequence: TGTGCCATCGATGAGACCGACAGTTCCGCTGAGCAGTTCTTC. It codes for CAIDETDSSAEQFF.

V is TRBV19 and J is TRBJ2-4; TRBD2 agrees at 11 bases. This CDR3 is built from 17 residues. The germline V gene has CDR1 LNHDA and CDR2 SQIVND (reference sequence). Losses at the gene ends were 7 bases for V and 5 bases for J; bases not matched to a gene: 13. CDR3 sequence reads: CASNIGASGRKENIQYF. DNA of the CDR3: TGTGCCAGTAATATCGGGGCTAGCGGGAGGAAAGAAAACATTCAGTACTTC.

The V and J genes are TRBV4-1 and TRBJ1-2; 8 bases agree with TRBD1. Unmatched junction bases numbered 6, after V lost 2 bases and J lost 4 bases. Germline V lookup: CDR1 MGHRA, CDR2 YSYEKL. The CDR3 covers 15 residues. The DNA of the CDR3 is TGCGCCAGCAGCCAATGGACAGGGCCCATCTATGGCTACACCTTC. It translates to CASSQWTGPIYGYTF.

This rearrangement joins TRBV11-2 to TRBJ2-7, with 8 bases aligning to TRBD2. CDR1 is SGHAT and CDR2 is FQNNGV in the germline V gene. The CDR3 totals 18 residues. J gave up 2 bases and V 5 bases, and 17 bases lay outside the gene matches. CDR3 loop: CASSLGGARGRSPYEQYF. The CDR3 DNA is TGTGCCAGCAGCCTCGGGGGGGCCCGGGGACGATCTCCCTACGAGCAGTACTTC.

J is TRBJ1-2 and V is TRBV7-2; D uncertain. Germline assignment: CDR1 SGHTA and CDR2 FQGNSA. V lost 1 base and J lost 8, with 17 bases in between. This CDR3 has 15 residues. The CDR3 region has the DNA TGTGCCAGCAGCTTAGGCCGTCGGCAGGCACAAGGCTACACCTTC. Translating it yields CASSLGRRQAQGYTF.

As concerns this clone: The identical CDR3 is also encoded by other nucleotide sequences in the sample. This chain links TRBV4-1 with TRBJ1-2; D call uncertain. The CDR3 consists of 15 residues. Trimming shortened V by 1 base and J by 4 bases, and 13 bases separated the two germline ends. Germline V lookup: CDR1 MGHRA, CDR2 YSYEKL. CDR3 amino acids: CASSQGTREAYGYTF. The CDR3 nucleotides read TGCGCCAGCAGCCAAGGCACACGGGAGGCCTATGGCTACACCTTC.

The chain combines TRBV10-3 with TRBJ2-7, with TRBD2 identical over 11 bases. V was pared by 0 bases and J by 4 bases, with 5 bases of the junction left unmatched. The V gene's germline CDR1 is ENHRY and CDR2 SYGVKD. This CDR3 spans 16 amino acids. CDR3 coding DNA: TGTGCCATCAGTGAGTCGCTAGCGGGGGGCCAATACGAGCAGTACTTC. Its protein product is CAISESLAGGQYEQYF.

The rearrangement links TRBV2 to TRBJ2-7; 9 nucleotides match TRBD1. The junction had 6 bases not matched to a gene; V was cut back by 4 bases and J by 2 bases. Germline V gene data show CDR1 as SNHLY and CDR2 as FYNNEI. The CDR3 consists of 15 residues. Here the CDR3 reads CASSVGTGFAYEQYF. The CDR3 bases are TGTGCCAGCAGTGTCGGGACAGGGTTTGCCTACGAGCAGTACTTC. The full variable domain, with the rest looked up from reference TRBV2 and TRBJ2-7, is EPEVTQTPSHQVTQMGQEVILRCVPISNHLYFYWYRQILGQKVEFLVSFYNNEISEKSEIFDDQFSVERPDGSNFTLKIRSTKLEDSAMYFCASSVGTGFAYEQYFGPGTRLTVT.

The chain couples TRBV5-6 to TRBJ2-3; tentatively, D is TRBD1 (6 bases). V was trimmed by 4 bases and J by 1 base, leaving 10 bases between them. The CDR3 is 14 amino acids. From germline, CDR1 is SGHDT and CDR2 YYEEEE. This CDR3 reads CASSVTGRTDTQYF. CDR3 coding DNA: TGTGCCAGCAGCGTCACAGGGCGCACAGATACGCAGTATTTT.

This chain connects TRBV6-6 to TRBJ2-1, with 7 bases that match TRBD1. V was pared by 4 bases and J by 7 bases, with 13 bases of the junction left unmatched. The germline V gene has CDR1 MNHNY and CDR2 SVGAGI (reference sequence). This CDR3 comprises 16 residues. The CDR3 region has the DNA TGTGCCAGCAGTTGGGCCTCGACAGGGAAATTGAATGAGCAGTTCTTC. The encoded protein is CASSWASTGKLNEQFF.

The genes are TRBV15 and TRBJ2-7; 10 bases are a match to TRBD1. The CDR3 runs to 15 residues. The V gene end was trimmed by 1 base and the J gene end by 0 bases; junction bases not matched to a gene: 0. Germline values: CDR1 LNHNV, CDR2 YYDKDF (reference sequence). The CDR3 sequence: CATSRGTGGSYEQYF. The CDR3 coding sequence is TGTGCCACCAGCAGAGGGACAGGGGGCTCCTACGAGCAGTACTTC.

V gene TRBV30 combines with J gene TRBJ1-5; no reliable D call. The germline V gene encodes CDR1 GTSNPN and CDR2 SVGIG (reference sequence). The CDR3 loop spans 14 amino acids. Trimming left V 4 bases short and J 0 bases short, with 10 bases between. The CDR3 DNA reads TGTGCCTGGAACCCCGGACTTAGCAATCAGCCCCAGCATTTT. This encodes CAWNPGLSNQPQHF.

The CDR3: CASSPGTGFYEQYF. For the CDR3, the DNA is TGCGCCAGCAGCCCCGGGACAGGCTTTTACGAGCAGTACTTC. The chain is built from TRBV5-1 and TRBJ2-7; TRBD1 aligns across 8 bases. With V trimmed by 4 bases and J by 4 bases, 7 bases remained unmatched. CDR1 and CDR2 (germline): SGHRS, YFSETQ. The CDR3 is 14 amino acids.

The rearrangement joins TRBV2 to TRBJ2-6, with 8 bases identical to TRBD1. V gave up 7 bases and J gave up 0 bases; unmatched junction bases: 8. The V gene's germline CDR1 is SNHLY and CDR2 FYNNEI. The CDR3 totals 17 residues. The CDR3 DNA follows: TGTGCCAGCACACCTCAGGGGGCCGGCTCTGGGGCCAACGTCCTGACTTTC. Its protein product is CASTPQGAGSGANVLTF.